Sequencing of this T cell receptor (beta chain) was carried out in a study of blood T cell repertoires in COVID-19. This CDR3 contains 13 residues. With 5 bases removed from V and 0 bases from J, the gap between germline ends came to 7 bases. This table comes from immunoSEQ multiplex PCR, and its TCRdb copy is limited to in-frame clones, with some not included. Here the sample spans about 100,000 clones, around 93% being singletons. Material for sequencing was peripheral blood. The V and J genes are TRBV12-3 or TRBV12-4 and TRBJ1-1; D is unclear. The receptor's source is a man in his fifties with acute or convalescent COVID-19. CDR3 nucleotides: TGTGCCAGCAGTACCGACATGAACACTGAAGCTTTCTTT. Its protein is CASSTDMNTEAFF.